The 8 T cell receptor beta chains reported below all come from one sample, sequenced in a study of T cell repertoires in ileal Crohn's disease. Sample time point: neoterminal ileum biopsy at postoperative endoscopy, about 6 months after surgery. Sequencing was performed with immunoSEQ multiplex PCR; in TCRdb, only in-frame clones are kept and a portion is missing. The profile shows about 11,000 clones, 55% to 75% of them singletons. The sample consisted of ileal tissue. Source of these receptors: an adult with Crohn's disease.

V is TRBV5-4 and J is TRBJ1-2; a possible D gene is TRBD1 (6 bases). The CDR3 spans 18 residues. Germline lookup yields CDR1 SGHNT and CDR2 YYREEE (reference sequence). V was clipped by 3 bases and J by 6 bases, with 27 bases between them. CDR3 in amino acids: CASSSRGGDIPPGDGYTF. In nucleotides, the CDR3 is TGTGCCAGCAGCTCCCGAGGGGGGGATATTCCCCCGGGTGATGGCTACACCTTC. Supplemented by reference TRBV5-4 and TRBJ1-2, the full variable domain reads ETGVTQSPTHLIKTRGQQVTLRCSSQSGHNTVSWYQQALGQGPQFIFQYYREEENGRGNFPPRFSGLQFPNYSSELNVNALELDDSALYLCASSSRGGDIPPGDGYTFGSGTRLTVV.

The rearrangement links TRBV2 to TRBJ1-5, with D uncertain. Per the germline V gene, CDR1 is SNHLY and CDR2 is FYNNEI. This CDR3 has 13 amino acids. With 3 bases removed from V and 0 bases from J, the gap between germline ends came to 3 bases. DNA of the CDR3: TGTGCCAGCAGTGAGTATAGCAATCAGCCCCAGCATTTT. It codes for CASSEYSNQPQHF.

The chain carries TRBV27 and TRBJ2-2; tentatively, D is TRBD1 (5 bases). The V end lost 4 bases, the J end lost 5 bases, and 17 bases lay between the germline ends. The CDR3 loop spans 16 amino acids. Germline-derived CDR1 and CDR2 are MNHEY and SMNVEV (reference sequence). CDR3 DNA: TGTGCCAGCAGTTCCCTCTCAGGGTTCGTAACCGGGGAGCTGTTTTTT. Encoded protein: CASSSLSGFVTGELFF.

J is TRBJ2-5 and V is TRBV7-2; 8 positions agree with TRBD2. The CDR3 runs 15 residues. Trimming removed 1 base from V and 0 bases from J; junction bases left unmatched: 1. Per the germline V gene, CDR1 is SGHTA and CDR2 is FQGNSA. CDR3 in amino acids: CASSLGTSNQETQYF. CDR3 DNA: TGTGCCAGCAGCTTAGGGACTAGCAACCAAGAGACCCAGTACTTC. Using reference TRBV7-2 and TRBJ2-5 for the parts outside the CDR3, the full variable domain is GAGVSQSPSNKVTEKGKDVELRCDPISGHTALYWYRQSLGQGLEFLIYFQGNSAPDKSGLPSDRFSAERTGGSVSTLTIQRTQQEDSAVYLCASSLGTSNQETQYFGPGTRLLVL.

The chain is built from TRBV5-1 and TRBJ2-7; the D gene is possibly TRBD2 (6 bases). Germline lookup yields CDR1 SGHRS and CDR2 YFSETQ. V lost 0 bases to trimming and J lost 1 base, with 11 bases between them. This CDR3 region has 15 residues. The CDR3 region is CASSLDPGASYEQYF. In DNA form, the CDR3 reads TGCGCCAGCAGCTTGGACCCGGGAGCGTCCTACGAGCAGTACTTC.

This chain joins TRBV28 and TRBJ1-5; 8 nucleotides match TRBD1. The CDR3 runs to 14 residues. Germline V gene lookup returns CDR1 MDHEN and CDR2 SYDVKM. The trim removed 6 bases at V and 6 bases at J, leaving 7 bases unmatched. CDR3 nucleotides: TGTGCCAGCAGCCCGACAGGGGTCGTTCAGCCCCAGCATTTT. The encoded protein is CASSPTGVVQPQHF.

This clone was counted between two and nine times. The gene calls are TRBV9 and TRBJ2-7; 8 nucleotides line up with TRBD1. The CDR3 runs 16 residues. Losses at the gene ends were 2 bases for V and 6 bases for J; bases not matched to a gene: 13. The germline V gene has CDR1 SGDLS and CDR2 YYNGEE. The CDR3 is CASSVLSETGAGEQYF. In DNA form, the CDR3 reads TGTGCCAGCAGCGTGCTTTCCGAGACAGGGGCTGGCGAGCAGTACTTC.

CDR3 sequence (DNA): TGTGCCAGCAGTGAAAGGGGGCCCTACGAGCAGTACTTC. Residues: CASSERGPYEQYF. This chain joins TRBV6-1 and TRBJ2-7; 7 bases are shared with TRBD1. The length of the CDR3 is 13 residues. In germline, CDR1 is MNHNS, CDR2 SASEGT. V was clipped by 2 bases and J by 2 bases; unmatched bases: 0.